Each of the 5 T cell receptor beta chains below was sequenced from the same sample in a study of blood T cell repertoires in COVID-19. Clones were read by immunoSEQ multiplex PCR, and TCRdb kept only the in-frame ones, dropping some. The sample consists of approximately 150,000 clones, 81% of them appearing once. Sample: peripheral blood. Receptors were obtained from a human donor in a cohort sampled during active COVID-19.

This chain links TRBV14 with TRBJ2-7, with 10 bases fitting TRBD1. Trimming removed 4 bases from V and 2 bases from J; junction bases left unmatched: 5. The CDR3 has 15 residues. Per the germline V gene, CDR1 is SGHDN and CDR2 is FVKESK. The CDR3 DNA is TGTGCCAGCAGCCGATGGACAGGGGGGACCTACGAGCAGTACTTC. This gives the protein CASSRWTGGTYEQYF.

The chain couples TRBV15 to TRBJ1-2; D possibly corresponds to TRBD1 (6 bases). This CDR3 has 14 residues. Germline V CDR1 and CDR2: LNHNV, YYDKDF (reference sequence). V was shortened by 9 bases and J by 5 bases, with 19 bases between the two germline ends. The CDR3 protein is CATGATDNWYGYTF. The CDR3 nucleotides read TGTGCCACGGGGGCGACAGACAACTGGTATGGCTACACCTTC.

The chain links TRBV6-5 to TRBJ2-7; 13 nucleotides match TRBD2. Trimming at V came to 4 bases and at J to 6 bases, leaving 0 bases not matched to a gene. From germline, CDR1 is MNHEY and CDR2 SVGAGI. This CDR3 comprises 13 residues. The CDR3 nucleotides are TGTGCCAGCAGTTGGACTAGCGGGAGCGAGCAGTACTTC. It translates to CASSWTSGSEQYF.

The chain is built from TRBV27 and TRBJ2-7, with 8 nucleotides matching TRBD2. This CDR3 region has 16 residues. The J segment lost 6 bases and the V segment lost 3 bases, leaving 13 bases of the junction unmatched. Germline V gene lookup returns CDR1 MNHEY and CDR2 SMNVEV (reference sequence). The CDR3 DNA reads TGTGCCAGCAGTTTCGGGGGGGGCGGGGGAACCTCCGAGCAGTACTTC. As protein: CASSFGGGGGTSEQYF.

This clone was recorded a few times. The CDR3 region is CASGTGGIVNTEAFF. As DNA, the CDR3 is TGTGCCAGCGGGACAGGGGGCATTGTAAACACTGAAGCTTTCTTT. The V gene is TRBV6-5, the J gene TRBJ1-1; 12 nucleotides match TRBD1. The V segment lost 8 bases and the J segment 2 bases; nucleotides outside the gene matches: 6. The CDR3 runs 15 residues. Germline CDR1 reads MNHEY; CDR2 reads SVGAGI.